The clone carrying this T cell receptor (beta chain) was seen many times. Germline V gene lookup returns CDR1 SEHNR and CDR2 FQNEAQ (reference sequence). The CDR3 extends over 15 amino acids. Trimming shortened V by 5 bases and J by 4 bases, and 14 bases separated the two germline ends. This record comes from a study of T-cell reconstitution after alpha-beta-depleted transplantation in children. Using unique molecular identifiers, the investigators prepared the TCRbeta library. TCRdb ran MiXCR on the PCR reads and lists one entry per CDR3 protein. The repertoire holds roughly 500,000 distinct CDR3 sequences, 9.5% to 15% seen once, with more than 5.5% in the top ten.

The rearrangement uses TRBV7-9 and TRBJ2-2; weak D call: TRBD2 (5 bases). This TCR was recovered from a human donor who donated a stem cell graft to a child with combined immunodeficiency. The input for sequencing was PBMCs from the stem cell graft donor, taken from the stem cell graft. The CDR3, as DNA: TGTGCCAGCAGCCCCCGGCGGGTTGCCACCGGGGAGCTGTTTTTT. Translation: CASSPRRVATGELFF.